The clone carrying this T cell receptor (beta chain) was recorded many times. This specimen belongs to a study of T-cell reconstitution after alpha-beta-depleted transplantation in children. As it was prepared, the TCRbeta library received unique molecular identifiers. TCRdb redid the calling of the PCR reads with MiXCR, one entry per CDR3 protein. Here the sample spans hundreds of thousands of distinct CDR3 sequences, roughly 17% being singletons. V was clipped by 4 bases and J by 0 bases, with 9 bases between them. The CDR3 length is 14 residues. This receptor was taken from a human donor who donated a stem cell graft to a child with acute myeloid leukemia. Material: PBMCs from the stem cell graft donor, obtained from the stem cell graft. V usage is TRBV12-3 or TRBV12-4 and J usage is TRBJ1-2, with D hard to call. This CDR3 reads CASSWNTANYGYTF. The CDR3 DNA reads TGTGCCAGCAGTTGGAACACCGCTAACTATGGCTACACCTTC.